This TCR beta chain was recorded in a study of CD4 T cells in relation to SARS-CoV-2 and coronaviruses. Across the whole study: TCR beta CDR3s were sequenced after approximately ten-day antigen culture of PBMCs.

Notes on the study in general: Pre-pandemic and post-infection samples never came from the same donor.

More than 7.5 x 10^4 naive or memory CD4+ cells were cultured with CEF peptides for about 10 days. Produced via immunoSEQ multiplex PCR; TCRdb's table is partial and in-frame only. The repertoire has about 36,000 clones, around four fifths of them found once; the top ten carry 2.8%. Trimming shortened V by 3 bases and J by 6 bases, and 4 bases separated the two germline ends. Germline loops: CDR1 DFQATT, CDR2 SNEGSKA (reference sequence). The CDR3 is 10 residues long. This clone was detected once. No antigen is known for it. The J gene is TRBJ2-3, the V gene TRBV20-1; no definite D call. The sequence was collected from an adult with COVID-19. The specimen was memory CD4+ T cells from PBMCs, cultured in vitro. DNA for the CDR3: TGCAGTGCTAGGGGGGATACGCAGTATTTT. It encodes CSARGDTQYF.